This entry lists 30 T cell receptor beta chains sequenced from one sample in a study of blood T cells in healthy people across ages. Together with a sample-barcoded 5' primer, a J-beta primer mix was included in a second PCR lasting about 7 to 12 cycles. One entry per CDR3 protein, called by TCRdb with MiXCR from the 5' RACE reads. This repertoire shows more than 450,000 distinct CDR3 sequences, about 25% found once; its top ten account for approximately 3.7%. These same data were also listed under a study on T cells of mothers and their children.

The material sequenced was blood. The source of these receptors is a boy between 2 and 10 years old in good health.

The CDR3 here is CASSLYGSYNSPLHF. The CDR3 region has the DNA TGTGCCAGCAGCTTATACGGCAGTTATAATTCACCCCTCCACTTT. The chain carries TRBV7-2 and TRBJ1-6, with D unclear. This CDR3 has 15 residues. Between the trimmed V and J ends, which lost 2 bases and 4 bases, there was a span of 9 bases. Germline V gene lookup returns CDR1 SGHTA and CDR2 FQGNSA.

This sequence joins TRBV20-1 and TRBJ2-2, with TRBD2 matching 10 bases. J lost 5 bases, V lost 5 bases, and 8 bases had no gene match. This CDR3 is built from 15 residues. Per the germline V gene, CDR1 is DFQATT and CDR2 is SNEGSKA (reference sequence). The CDR3 region has the DNA TGCAGTGCTCCGGTAGCGGGAGGTCGGACCGGGGAGCTGTTTTTT. Amino acid sequence: CSAPVAGGRTGELFF.

This sequence joins TRBV5-1 and TRBJ2-7, with 9 bases matching TRBD1. The length of the CDR3 is 14 residues. V lost 4 bases, J lost 1 base, and 3 bases stayed unmatched. The germline V gene has CDR1 SGHRS and CDR2 YFSETQ. The CDR3 nucleotides are TGCGCCAGCAGCGAACAGGGGGCTTCCTACGAGCAGTACTTC. Protein product: CASSEQGASYEQYF. The full variable domain, in which reference TRBV5-1 and TRBJ2-7 provide the parts outside the CDR3, is KAGVTQTPRYLIKTRGQQVTLSCSPISGHRSVSWYQQTPGQGLQFLFEYFSETQRNKGNFPGRFSGRQFSNSRSEMNVSTLELGDSALYLCASSEQGASYEQYFGPGTRLTVT.

This clonotype was counted between two and nine times. The genes are TRBV5-4 and TRBJ2-5; D unresolved. Germline assignment: CDR1 SGHNT and CDR2 YYREEE (reference sequence). CDR3 size: 15 residues. V lost 3 bases to trimming and J lost 4 bases, with 16 bases between them. CDR3 sequence (DNA): TGTGCCAGCAGCTCCCTCGATGCCGGCGGAGAGACCCAGTACTTC. Protein: CASSSLDAGGETQYF.

This clonotype was recorded a few times. The gene calls are TRBV12-3 or TRBV12-4 and TRBJ2-1; D perhaps matches TRBD2 (5 bases). The CDR3 has 17 amino acids. Trimming removed 0 bases from V and 1 base from J, with 13 bases in between. CDR3 coding DNA: TGTGCCAGCAGTTTAGCGCCTAGCCGAATTTCCTACAATGAGCAGTTCTTC. Translating gives CASSLAPSRISYNEQFF.

This clonotype was counted many times. The chain employs TRBV3-1 and TRBJ2-3, with TRBD2 matching 11 bases. This CDR3 has 17 amino acids. Germline V lookup: CDR1 LGHDT, CDR2 YNNKEL (reference sequence). Unmatched junction bases numbered 10, after V lost 2 bases and J lost 6 bases. DNA of the CDR3: TGTGCCAGCAGCCAATCCTCCCTAGCGGGGGGTCGGGATACGCAGTATTTT. As protein: CASSQSSLAGGRDTQYF.

This clonotype has a handful of counts. The J gene is TRBJ1-1, the V gene TRBV6-6, with 7 bases lining up with TRBD1. CDR3 length equals 11 residues. The J segment lost 10 bases and the V segment lost 5 bases, leaving 4 bases of the junction unmatched. The germline CDR1 and CDR2 sequences are MNHNY and SVGAGI (reference sequence). The CDR3, as DNA: TGTGCCAGCAGTCATAGACAGGGAGCTTTCTTT. It yields the protein CASSHRQGAFF.

The chain recombines TRBV7-2 with TRBJ2-3, with D hard to call. Trimming removed 1 base from V and 5 bases from J, with 10 bases in between. Germline loops: CDR1 SGHTA, CDR2 FQGNSA. This CDR3 has 14 amino acids. The CDR3 region is CASSLGGSQDTQYF. As DNA, the CDR3 is TGTGCCAGCAGCTTAGGGGGTTCCCAAGATACGCAGTATTTT.

The DNA of the CDR3 is TGCGCCAGCAGCTTGTGGGGTCCAAATCAGCCCCAGCATTTT. Amino acids: CASSLWGPNQPQHF. This rearrangement joins TRBV5-1 to TRBJ1-5; no clear D gene. This CDR3 is 14 amino acids long. V was clipped by 1 base and J by 4 bases, with 9 bases between them. The germline CDR1 and CDR2 sequences are SGHRS and YFSETQ. The complete variable domain, with remaining parts taken from reference TRBV5-1 and TRBJ1-5, reads KAGVTQTPRYLIKTRGQQVTLSCSPISGHRSVSWYQQTPGQGLQFLFEYFSETQRNKGNFPGRFSGRQFSNSRSEMNVSTLELGDSALYLCASSLWGPNQPQHFGDGTRLSIL.

This chain uses TRBV27 with TRBJ2-5, with D maybe TRBD2 (6 bases). The V and J ends lost 5 bases and 4 bases respectively, with 14 bases between them. From germline, CDR1 is MNHEY and CDR2 SMNVEV (reference sequence). This CDR3 spans 14 amino acids. The CDR3 coding sequence is TGTGCCAGCAGTCCCATTCCAGCGGGAGAGACCCAGTACTTC. Its translation is CASSPIPAGETQYF.

The V and J genes are TRBV29-1 and TRBJ2-3; TRBD2 might be the D (5 bases). Germline CDR1 and CDR2: SQVTM and ANQGSEA. The V gene lost 7 bases and the J gene lost 1 base, with 12 bases spanning the gap. This CDR3 contains 13 residues. CDR3 bases: TGCAGCGACCGAGGGCAGGGCACAGATACGCAGTATTTT. Its protein is CSDRGQGTDTQYF.

This rearrangement joins TRBV5-1 to TRBJ2-3, with a tentative D call TRBD1 (6 bases). Trimming took 4 bases from V and 9 from J, leaving 15 bases between them. The germline V gene encodes CDR1 SGHRS and CDR2 YFSETQ. The length of the CDR3 is 13 residues. CDR3 region: CASSPAVRGTQYF. The CDR3 DNA reads TGCGCCAGCAGCCCGGCCGTGAGGGGGACGCAGTATTTT.

This clonotype was detected a few times. The chain uses TRBV7-9 and TRBJ1-3; D not resolved. Germline V gene sequence: CDR1 SEHNR, CDR2 FQNEAQ (reference sequence). Trimming took off 5 bases at V and 0 bases at J, with 8 bases between the two ends. The CDR3 is made up of 14 amino acids. DNA of the CDR3: TGTGCCAGCAGCCTGACAATCTCTGGAAACACCATATATTTT. The encoded protein is CASSLTISGNTIYF.

This clonotype came up a few times. The gene calls are TRBV12-3 or TRBV12-4 and TRBJ2-1; D not certain. The J call is doubtful: the DNA matches TRBJ2-7 better. CDR3 length equals 12 residues. In DNA form, the CDR3 reads TGTGCCAGCAGTCTCCGACGGCGCGAGCAGTACTTC. This encodes CASSLRRREQYF.

V usage is TRBV5-1 and J usage is TRBJ1-2; D gene unclear. Germline loops: CDR1 SGHRS, CDR2 YFSETQ. The CDR3 runs 15 residues. V was pared by 7 bases and J by 1 base, with 17 bases between. Written as DNA, the CDR3 is TGCGCCAGCCAAGTCGGGTCGAACTATAACTATGGCTACACCTTC. It codes for CASQVGSNYNYGYTF.

This clonotype came up a few times. The CDR3 reads CASTPVGRSGANVLTF. The CDR3 region has the DNA TGTGCCAGCACCCCGGTGGGCAGGTCTGGGGCCAACGTCCTGACTTTC. The chain uses TRBV12-3 or TRBV12-4 and TRBJ2-6; unclear D gene. The CDR3 is 16 amino acids. V shed 7 bases and J shed 1 base, with 14 bases lying between them.

In this sample, this clonotype turned up a few times. The chain carries TRBV5-1 and TRBJ2-5; D not resolved. The CDR3 totals 14 residues. The germline CDR1 and CDR2 sequences are SGHRS and YFSETQ. Trimming took 0 bases from V and 14 from J, leaving 20 bases between them. CDR3 nucleotides: TGCGCCAGCAGCTTGGGGACGCCCAAGGATAGAAGATACTTC. It codes for CASSLGTPKDRRYF.

This clonotype was detected only a few times. The V gene is TRBV18, the J gene TRBJ2-7; D perhaps matches TRBD1 (5 bases). Germline assignment: CDR1 KGHSH and CDR2 LQKENI. CDR3 length equals 15 residues. Between the trimmed V and J ends, which lost 6 bases and 1 base, there was a span of 16 bases. CDR3 DNA sequence: TGTGCCAGCTCGCCGAAGTCGACAGCTTCCTACGAGCAGTACTTC. Its translation is CASSPKSTASYEQYF. Using reference TRBV18 and TRBJ2-7 for the parts outside the CDR3, the full variable domain is NAGVMQNPRHLVRRRGQEARLRCSPMKGHSHVYWYRQLPEEGLKFMVYLQKENIIDESGMPKERFSAEFPKEGPSILRIQQVVRGDSAAYFCASSPKSTASYEQYFGPGTRLTVT.

This clonotype came up many times. The rearrangement joins TRBV6-5 to TRBJ2-5; TRBD1 agrees at 9 bases. The CDR3 contains 14 residues. Germline-derived CDR1 and CDR2 are MNHEY and SVGAGI. After removal of 4 bases from V and 7 bases from J, the junction contained 7 bases not matched to a gene. Here the CDR3 reads CASSFGTGRGTQYF. DNA of the CDR3: TGTGCCAGCAGTTTCGGGACAGGGAGGGGGACCCAGTACTTC.

This chain uses TRBV6-7 with TRBJ1-2; D gene ambiguous. TRBV6-7 is recorded as an ORF, its role being uncertain. The V end lost 0 bases, the J end lost 4 bases, and 9 bases lay between the germline ends. The CDR3 runs to 14 residues. The CDR3: CASSYSWRTYGYTF. The CDR3 nucleotides are TGTGCCAGCAGTTACTCGTGGAGAACCTATGGCTACACCTTC.

This clonotype was observed a few times. The gene calls are TRBV5-1 and TRBJ1-5, with D unclear. Trimming removed 0 bases from V and 6 bases from J, with 10 bases in between. The CDR3 consists of 14 residues. The germline gives CDR1 SGHRS, CDR2 YFSETQ. The chain's CDR3 is CASSLDFDGQPQHF. DNA of the CDR3: TGCGCCAGCAGCTTGGATTTTGATGGTCAGCCCCAGCATTTT. The complete variable domain, with remaining parts taken from reference TRBV5-1 and TRBJ1-5, reads KAGVTQTPRYLIKTRGQQVTLSCSPISGHRSVSWYQQTPGQGLQFLFEYFSETQRNKGNFPGRFSGRQFSNSRSEMNVSTLELGDSALYLCASSLDFDGQPQHFGDGTRLSIL.

This clonotype turned up a few times. The V and J genes are TRBV20-1 and TRBJ2-7; 9 bases are a match to TRBD1. CDR1 DFQATT and CDR2 SNEGSKA come from the germline V gene (reference sequence). Losses at the gene ends were 2 bases for V and 2 bases for J; bases not matched to a gene: 7. There are 15 residues in the CDR3. CDR3 loop: CSARRGTGIAYEQYF. CDR3 nucleotides: TGCAGTGCTAGACGTGGGACAGGGATAGCCTACGAGCAGTACTTC.

This clonotype was found a few times. The rearrangement joins TRBV19 to TRBJ1-4, with D possibly being TRBD1 (5 bases). CDR1 is LNHDA and CDR2 is SQIVND in the germline V gene (reference sequence). The CDR3 runs 14 residues. V lost 1 base and J 6 bases, leaving 9 bases between the germline ends. The CDR3: CASSIGREDEKLFF. The CDR3, as DNA: TGTGCCAGTAGTATAGGCAGGGAGGATGAAAAACTGTTTTTT.

This clonotype appeared many times. The chain combines TRBV28 with TRBJ1-4; weak D call: TRBD1 (5 bases). Germline CDR1 is MDHEN and CDR2 is SYDVKM. V was cut by 6 bases and J by 4 bases, with 15 bases left in between. The CDR3 length is 15 residues. This CDR3 is CASRSQGSDNEKLFF. The CDR3 DNA reads as TGTGCCAGCAGAAGCCAGGGTTCGGATAATGAAAAACTGTTTTTT.

J is TRBJ2-4 and V is TRBV6-1, with 10 bases identical to TRBD1. The J segment lost 6 bases and the V segment lost 7 bases, leaving 3 bases of the junction unmatched. Germline V lookup: CDR1 MNHNS, CDR2 SASEGT. CDR3 length: 13 amino acids. The DNA for the CDR3 is TGTGCCAGCATTCGGGACAGGGGAAACATTCAGTACTTC. This codes for CASIRDRGNIQYF.

This clonotype was seen ten or more times. This chain uses TRBV12-3 or TRBV12-4 with TRBJ1-1, with a possible D match to TRBD1 (5 bases). There are 13 residues in the CDR3. V was pared by 6 bases and J by 4 bases, with 12 bases between. CDR3 in DNA: TGTGCCAGCAGACCCCAGGGATTCACTGAAGCTTTCTTT. Amino acids: CASRPQGFTEAFF.

This clonotype was seen only once. The CDR3 bases are TGTGCCAGCAGCCCGACAATCCGGAGGGAGAATGAAAAACTGTTTTTT. Translation: CASSPTIRRENEKLFF. V gene TRBV7-8 combines with J gene TRBJ1-4; D is ambiguous. This CDR3 is 16 amino acids long. V was trimmed by 5 bases and J by 5 bases, leaving 18 bases between them. The V gene's germline CDR1 is SGHVS and CDR2 FQNEAQ.

This clonotype was seen only a few times. The V gene is TRBV12-3 or TRBV12-4, the J gene TRBJ1-2; 8 bases are shared with TRBD1. V was pared by 3 bases and J by 4 bases, with 4 bases of the junction left unmatched. The CDR3 is 14 amino acids. CDR3 amino acids: CASSFGQGSYGYTF. In nucleotides, the CDR3 is TGTGCCAGCAGTTTCGGACAGGGCAGCTATGGCTACACCTTC.

V gene TRBV20-1 combines with J gene TRBJ1-4; D gene ambiguous. Germline CDR1 reads DFQATT; CDR2 reads SNEGSKA (reference sequence). Trimming took off 0 bases at V and 0 bases at J, with 11 bases between the two ends. This CDR3 has 16 residues. As DNA, the CDR3 is TGCAGTGCTAGAGAAGGGCTGGGTGCAACTAATGAAAAACTGTTTTTT. Translating gives CSAREGLGATNEKLFF.

In this sample, this clonotype turned up a few times. The chain uses TRBV6-1 and TRBJ1-2; a weak D match, TRBD1 (5 bases). The CDR3 contains 14 residues. Germline loops: CDR1 MNHNS, CDR2 SASEGT. The germline V and J ends were trimmed by 1 base and 5 bases, with 11 bases remaining between them. The CDR3 sequence is CASSEDPGGYGYTF. In DNA form, the CDR3 reads TGTGCCAGCAGTGAAGACCCGGGGGGGTATGGCTACACCTTC.